This TCR beta chain was retrieved from a study of T cells expressing NK-cell markers. Details on this clonotype: The antigen remains unidentified.

Points from the study as a whole: The study did not resolve the HCMV specificity of expanded NKG2C+ T cell clones. NKG2C+ dominant clonotypes from over five donors made up about 1.0-8% of CD8+ T cells. Among a few donors, these clonotypes also ranked first in the CD3+CD56-NKG2C+ fraction.

TCRdb re-called the 5' RACE reads and catalogs CDR3 proteins one per entry, DNA excluded. The sample includes about 550,000 distinct CDR3 sequences. This sequence originates from a young man in good health. Material for sequencing was blood T cells: a sorted CD56 or NKG2C T cell subset, CD4+ or CD8+ T cells, or bulk PBMC T cells (not recorded which).

CDR3 sequence reads: CSAILGTLLYEQYF. This chain joins TRBV20-1 and TRBJ2-7; the TCRdb D gene call, TRBD2, has no DNA to confirm it. The CDR3 totals 14 residues. Germline CDR1 reads DFQATT; CDR2 reads SNEGSKA (reference sequence).